These 8 T cell receptor beta chains were all obtained from the same sample, sequenced in a study of shared clonotypes between healthy human individuals. Naive-designated CD8 cells lacked CD45RO, were positively enriched for CCR7, and omitted terminally differentiated effector memory CD45RA+ cells. TCRdb's copy holds only in-frame clones and misses some; the assay was immunoSEQ multiplex PCR. The data show about 2.1 million clones, around 95% seen once. Sequenced: naive CD8+ T cells from PBMCs. Every receptor here comes from a man between 18 and 29 years old in good health. Some clones in this sample may be carry-over from other donors' samples.

The chain recombines TRBV29-1 with TRBJ2-2; D not resolved. V lost 0 bases to trimming and J lost 4 bases, with 12 bases between them. This CDR3 region has 15 residues. Germline-derived CDR1 and CDR2 are SQVTM and ANQGSEA. The CDR3 DNA reads TGCAGCGTTGAAGAGGGCGGAGCGATCACCGGGGAGCTGTTTTTT. Residues: CSVEEGGAITGELFF.

This chain uses TRBV10-3 with TRBJ1-1; a weak D match, TRBD1 (5 bases). Germline V gives CDR1 ENHRY, CDR2 SYGVKD. The CDR3 consists of 16 residues. Trimming removed 2 bases from V and 2 bases from J, with 15 bases in between. The CDR3 loop is CAISETRGGDNTEAFF. CDR3 bases: TGTGCCATCAGTGAGACGAGGGGAGGAGACAACACTGAAGCTTTCTTT.

This chain joins TRBV7-9 and TRBJ2-3; D is perhaps TRBD2 (6 bases). Deletions cut 6 bases from V and 0 bases from J, with 19 bases between. Looked up from germline, CDR1 is SEHNR and CDR2 is FQNEAQ (reference sequence). The CDR3 runs 17 residues. In DNA, the CDR3 is TGTGCCAGCAGATATTCTATAGCGGTCACCAGCACAGATACGCAGTATTTT. It codes for CASRYSIAVTSTDTQYF. The variable domain in full, with the rest retrieved from reference TRBV7-9 and TRBJ2-3, is DTGVSQNPRHKITKRGQNVTFRCDPISEHNRLYWYRQTLGQGPEFLTYFQNEAQLEKSRLLSDRFSAERPKGSFSTLEIQRTEQGDSAMYLCASRYSIAVTSTDTQYFGPGTRLTVL.

A single count supports this clone. V and J are TRBV5-1 and TRBJ2-2, with D possibly TRBD1 on 5 matching bases. In germline, CDR1 is SGHRS, CDR2 YFSETQ. The CDR3 is made up of 18 amino acids. With 0 bases removed from V and 5 bases from J, the gap between germline ends came to 20 bases. In nucleotides, the CDR3 is TGCGCCAGCAGCTTGGCTCGAGGACACCCCACCGAGACCGGGGAGCTGTTTTTT. Its translation: CASSLARGHPTETGELFF. The full variable domain, with the rest looked up from reference TRBV5-1 and TRBJ2-2, is KAGVTQTPRYLIKTRGQQVTLSCSPISGHRSVSWYQQTPGQGLQFLFEYFSETQRNKGNFPGRFSGRQFSNSRSEMNVSTLELGDSALYLCASSLARGHPTETGELFFGEGSRLTVL.

The chain combines TRBV18 with TRBJ2-2; 10 bases are shared with TRBD2. The CDR3 is 17 amino acids. J lost 4 bases, V lost 3 bases, and 8 bases had no gene match. In germline, CDR1 is KGHSH, CDR2 LQKENI. The CDR3 here is CASSPQAGGPFTGELFF. In nucleotides, the CDR3 is TGTGCCAGCTCACCCCAAGCGGGAGGGCCGTTCACCGGGGAGCTGTTTTTT. Supplemented by reference TRBV18 and TRBJ2-2, the full variable domain reads NAGVMQNPRHLVRRRGQEARLRCSPMKGHSHVYWYRQLPEEGLKFMVYLQKENIIDESGMPKERFSAEFPKEGPSILRIQQVVRGDSAAYFCASSPQAGGPFTGELFFGEGSRLTVL.

As regards this clone: This specimen includes other DNA sequences encoding the same CDR3. The chain joins TRBV27 to TRBJ2-2; D is unclear. Per the germline V gene, CDR1 is MNHEY and CDR2 is SMNVEV (reference sequence). The CDR3 loop spans 12 amino acids. The ends were cut back, 6 bases at V and 7 bases at J, with 9 bases in the middle. CDR3 amino acids: CASSPYVGELFF. The CDR3 region has the DNA TGTGCCAGCAGCCCCTATGTCGGGGAGCTGTTTTTT.

The rearrangement uses TRBV18 and TRBJ2-1; D might be TRBD2 (5 bases). V was cut by 3 bases and J by 9 bases, with 18 bases left in between. CDR3 size: 15 residues. Looked up from germline, CDR1 is KGHSH and CDR2 is LQKENI. This CDR3 is CASSPDGPGIGEQFF. For the CDR3, the DNA is TGTGCCAGCTCACCTGACGGGCCGGGGATAGGTGAGCAGTTCTTC.

The rearrangement uses TRBV5-1 and TRBJ1-2, with D maybe TRBD1 (6 bases). Germline V lookup: CDR1 SGHRS, CDR2 YFSETQ. The CDR3 length is 16 residues. V lost 4 bases and J 3 bases, leaving 19 bases between the germline ends. The CDR3 reads CASSPPAGGLDYGYTF. The CDR3 DNA is TGCGCCAGCAGCCCGCCCGCCGGGGGGCTAGACTATGGCTACACCTTC. The full variable domain, its missing parts supplied by reference TRBV5-1 and TRBJ1-2, is KAGVTQTPRYLIKTRGQQVTLSCSPISGHRSVSWYQQTPGQGLQFLFEYFSETQRNKGNFPGRFSGRQFSNSRSEMNVSTLELGDSALYLCASSPPAGGLDYGYTFGSGTRLTVV.